These T cell receptor beta chains were read from a single sample in a study of T cell changes during pregnancy in multiple sclerosis. Clones were read by immunoSEQ multiplex PCR, and TCRdb kept only the in-frame ones, dropping some. The table records some 36,000 clones, 90% to 95% of them present only once. The sequencing used CD4+ T cells from peripheral blood mononuclear cells, collected in the second trimester of pregnancy. These receptors all stem from a female donor with multiple sclerosis, enrolled in a pregnancy study. The CDR3 runs from the conserved cysteine through the conserved F or W. D genes are given only for firm matches. Not all rows give a size; the values are once, few, many and, for expanded clones, a class.

TRBV10-3	-	TRBJ2-3	-	TGTGCCACCCAGAATCTGCAGGGCACAGATACGCAGTATTTT	CATQNLQGTDTQYF
TRBV4-1	-	TRBJ1-1	TRBD1	TGCGCCAGCAGCCAAGAGGACAGGGCTGAAATACCTTTCTTT	CASSQEDRAEIPFF
TRBV5-6	-	TRBJ1-6	-	TGTGCCAGCAGCTTGTTTTATAGTGCTGGTTCACCCCTCCACTTT	CASSLFYSAGSPLHF
TRBV7-2	few	TRBJ1-1	-	TGTGCCAGCAGCTTAGGGGCAGACCGGAACACTGAAGCTTTCTTT	CASSLGADRNTEAFF
TRBV9	-	TRBJ1-2	TRBD1	TGTGCCAGCAGCGTAGAGATCACCAGGGGGAACTATGGCTACACCTTC	CASSVEITRGNYGYTF
TRBV9	-	TRBJ1-2	-	TGTGCCAGCAGCCCACAAATGGCTAACTATGGCTACACCTTC	CASSPQMANYGYTF
TRBV6-1	once	TRBJ2-7	TRBD1	TGTGCCAGCAGTTCCCACAGGGGCTACGAGCAGTACTTC	CASSSHRGYEQYF
TRBV6-4	-	TRBJ2-7	TRBD1	TGTGCCAGCAGTCGGGACAGCGGCTACGAGCAGTACTTC	CASSRDSGYEQYF
TRBV6-5	-	TRBJ2-7	-	TGTGCCAGCAGTTCCGCTAGGAGCTCCTACGAGCAGTACTTC	CASSSARSSYEQYF
TRBV27	medium-sized	TRBJ1-2	-	TGTGCCAGCAGTAGGGGAGGAGGGTACTATGGCTACACCTTC	CASSRGGGYYGYTF
TRBV19	-	TRBJ2-3	TRBD1	TGTGCCACGCGGACAGGCATCCTTAGCACAGATACGCAGTATTTT	CATRTGILSTDTQYF
TRBV18	-	TRBJ1-5	-	TGTGCCAGCTCACCAGGGGAGGATCAGCCCCAGCATTTT	CASSPGEDQPQHF
TRBV19	-	TRBJ1-5	-	TGTGCCAGTAGCCGGAGGGGCTTCGATCAGCCCCAGCATTTT	CASSRRGFDQPQHF
TRBV6-4	-	TRBJ1-1	-	TGTGCCAGCACCGACCACGCGGGGAACACTGAAGCTTTCTTT	CASTDHAGNTEAFF
TRBV6-5	-	TRBJ2-5	TRBD2	TGTGCCAGCACCATAGCGGGGGGGCGGGGGACCCAGTACTTC	CASTIAGGRGTQYF
TRBV6-1	-	TRBJ1-4	-	TGTGCCAGCAGTGAAGACCTAGAAAAACTGTTTTTT	CASSEDLEKLFF
TRBV5-1	-	TRBJ1-1	TRBD1	TGCGCCAGCAGCGCCTGGACAGGGAAGACTGAAGCTTTCTTT	CASSAWTGKTEAFF
TRBV4-1	once	TRBJ2-3	TRBD1	TGCGCCAGCAGCCATGGGGACAGGGGATCACTCAACACAGATACGCAGTATTTT	CASSHGDRGSLNTDTQYF
TRBV19	-	TRBJ2-4	TRBD1	TGTGCCAGTAGTACCCGGACAGGGGCCAAAAACATTCAGTACTTC	CASSTRTGAKNIQYF
TRBV19	-	TRBJ1-4	TRBD1	TGTGCCAGTAGTACCTGGACAGGGGCCAAGGGAGAACTGTTTTTT	CASSTWTGAKGELFF
TRBV30	once	TRBJ1-3	-	TGTGCCTGGAGTCCAGGAACCTTCTCTGGAAACACCATATATTTT	CAWSPGTFSGNTIYF
TRBV2	-	TRBJ2-2	-	TGTGCCGCAGGGGGGCAGGGCAGCACCGGGGAGCTGTTTTTT	CAAGGQGSTGELFF
TRBV14	-	TRBJ2-7	-	TGTGCCAGCAGCTGGCAGTACCCCCCCTACGAGCAGTACTTC	CASSWQYPPYEQYF
TRBV11-3	few	TRBJ2-5	-	TGTGCCAGCAGCTCGCCAGGGAACCAAGAGACCCAGTACTTC	CASSSPGNQETQYF
TRBV9	-	TRBJ2-7	TRBD2	TGTGCCAGCAGCGTAGAAGGCAGCGGGGTCGTAGGGGCCCACGAGCAGTACTTC	CASSVEGSGVVGAHEQYF
TRBV6-1	-	TRBJ2-5	TRBD2	TGTGCCAGCAGTGAAGCGCAAGCGGGGGGCCAAGAGACCCAGTACTTC	CASSEAQAGGQETQYF
TRBV7-7	once	TRBJ2-5	TRBD2	TGTGCCAGCAGCCCTGGACTAGCGGGGGGATTAGAGACCCAGTACTTC	CASSPGLAGGLETQYF
TRBV18	-	TRBJ2-7	-	TGTGCCAGCTCACCCGACTCCAGGGCCTACGAGCAGTACTTC	CASSPDSRAYEQYF
TRBV21-1	-	TRBJ2-1	-	TGTGCCAGCAGCGCAACTAGCGGGAGGTTTCATGAGCAATTCTTC	CASSATSGRFHEQFF
TRBV2	-	TRBJ1-2	TRBD1	TGTGCCAGCAGTGAGCGGACAGGGCTCGCAAGGGGGTACACCTTC	CASSERTGLARGYTF
TRBV6-1	-	TRBJ1-5	TRBD1	TGTGCCAGCAGTGAGCCTTGGGACAGGGGAGGTTTACAGCCCCAGCATTTT	CASSEPWDRGGLQPQHF
TRBV7-2	-	TRBJ1-1	TRBD1	TGTGCCAGCAGCTCCCGACAGGGTATGAACACTGAAGCTTTCTTT	CASSSRQGMNTEAFF
TRBV12-5	once	TRBJ2-3	-	TGTGCTAGTGGTTACGGCGGGGTGAGCACAGATACGCAGTATTTT	CASGYGGVSTDTQYF
TRBV7-9	-	TRBJ2-1	TRBD2	TGTGCCAGCAGCCCGCGGACTAGCGGGAGGGGGGCTAAACATGAGCAGTTCTTC	CASSPRTSGRGAKHEQFF
TRBV6-5	-	TRBJ2-1	-	TGTGCCAGCAGTTCCTCAGGGGGGAGGGACAATGAGCAGTTCTTC	CASSSSGGRDNEQFF
TRBV7-9	-	TRBJ2-7	TRBD1	TGTGCCAGCAGCTTAGAACAGGGGGCGGGGGAGCAGTACTTC	CASSLEQGAGEQYF
TRBV30	-	TRBJ2-5	TRBD2	TGTGCCTGGGCGGGGAGCGGGGCGAAGACCCAGTACTTC	CAWAGSGAKTQYF
TRBV5-1	-	TRBJ2-5	TRBD2	TGCGCCAGCAGCTCCACAACTAGCGGGAGAGAGACCCAGTACTTC	CASSSTTSGRETQYF
TRBV6-1	-	TRBJ2-6	TRBD1	TGTGCCAGCAGTGAAGGAGCAGGGGGAATATTTGGGGCCAACGTCCTGACTTTC	CASSEGAGGIFGANVLTF
TRBV18	-	TRBJ1-5	TRBD1	TGTGCCAGCTCACCAGGGACAGGGGTCTCACATCAGCCCCAGCATTTT	CASSPGTGVSHQPQHF